Listed below are T cell receptor beta chains from one sample, sequenced in a study of blood T cell repertoires in COVID-19. Repertoires were generated with immunoSEQ multiplex PCR, while TCRdb's copy carries only in-frame clones and drops some. The table records approximately 150,000 clones, around four fifths of them present only once. Material for sequencing was PBMCs or T cells enriched from blood (not recorded which). The source of these receptors is a woman in her 40s who had recovered from COVID-19. CDR3s include the opening cysteine and the closing phenylalanine or tryptophan. Each record gives: V gene, D gene, J gene, clone size, CDR3 protein, CDR3 DNA. A D gene is named only where the DNA matches it firmly. Clone sizes are given selectively: once, few, many, or a class where the clone is expanded.

V: TRBV7-3
D: TRBD2
J: TRBJ2-1
size: NA
CDR3: CASSLTSGKSNEQFF
DNA: TGTGCCAGCAGCCTGACTAGCGGGAAATCCAATGAGCAGTTCTTC

V: TRBV19
D: NA
J: TRBJ1-1
size: NA
CDR3: CASSVPTGNTEAFF
DNA: TGTGCCAGTAGTGTGCCGACAGGGAACACTGAAGCTTTCTTT

V: TRBV12-3/TRBV12-4
D: NA
J: TRBJ2-3
size: NA
CDR3: CASSPSPDTQYF
DNA: TGTGCCAGCAGCCCGTCTCCCGATACGCAGTATTTT

V: TRBV6-5
D: NA
J: TRBJ1-2
size: once
CDR3: CASSYSGLDGNYGYTF
DNA: TGTGCCAGCAGTTACTCCGGACTCGACGGTAACTATGGCTACACCTTC

V: TRBV7-3
D: TRBD2
J: TRBJ2-1
size: NA
CDR3: CASSQGLAGGIYEQFF
DNA: TGTGCCAGCAGCCAGGGACTAGCGGGAGGTATATATGAGCAGTTCTTC

V: TRBV7-3
D: NA
J: TRBJ2-7
size: NA
CDR3: CASSLTGHIVDEQYF
DNA: TGTGCCAGCAGCTTAACAGGACACATCGTCGACGAGCAGTACTTC

V: TRBV3-1/TRBV3-2
D: NA
J: TRBJ1-2
size: NA
CDR3: CASSQSAAGYYGYTF
DNA: TGTGCCAGCAGCCAATCTGCGGCGGGGTACTATGGCTACACCTTC

V: TRBV6-2/TRBV6-3
D: TRBD1
J: TRBJ2-2
size: NA
CDR3: CASSWTGSNTGELFF
DNA: TGTGCCAGCAGTTGGACAGGCTCGAACACCGGGGAGCTGTTTTTT

V: TRBV10-2
D: TRBD1
J: TRBJ2-1
size: NA
CDR3: CASRGQVLANEQFF
DNA: TGCGCCAGCAGAGGACAGGTTTTGGCCAATGAGCAGTTCTTC

V: TRBV6-5
D: TRBD1
J: TRBJ1-4
size: NA
CDR3: CASSPRQGTNEKLFF
DNA: TGTGCCAGCAGTCCAAGACAGGGAACTAATGAAAAACTGTTTTTT

V: TRBV7-8
D: TRBD2
J: TRBJ2-1
size: NA
CDR3: CASSRGLAGGDYNEQFF
DNA: TGTGCCAGCAGCCGGGGACTAGCGGGAGGGGATTACAATGAGCAGTTCTTC

V: TRBV10-1
D: NA
J: TRBJ2-1
size: NA
CDR3: CASSEKQGKTYNEQFF
DNA: TGCGCCAGCAGTGAGAAACAGGGTAAAACCTACAATGAGCAGTTCTTC

V: TRBV3-1/TRBV3-2
D: TRBD2
J: TRBJ2-2
size: NA
CDR3: CASSFRPPRGAFTGELFF
DNA: TGTGCCAGCAGCTTCCGACCCCCGCGGGGGGCTTTCACCGGGGAGCTGTTTTTT

V: TRBV5-4
D: NA
J: TRBJ1-4
size: NA
CDR3: CASSRSRDLTNEKLFF
DNA: TGTGCCAGCAGCCGGTCCAGGGATTTAACTAATGAAAAACTGTTTTTT

V: TRBV25-1
D: NA
J: TRBJ2-2
size: NA
CDR3: CASRLGTGELFF
DNA: TGTGCCAGCCGCCTAGGCACCGGGGAGCTGTTTTTT

V: TRBV29-1
D: TRBD2
J: TRBJ2-3
size: NA
CDR3: CSAQRGRSTDTQYF
DNA: TGCAGCGCTCAGCGGGGGAGATCGACAGATACGCAGTATTTT

V: TRBV18
D: NA
J: TRBJ2-6
size: NA
CDR3: CASSLQGFSGANVLTF
DNA: TGTGCCAGCTCCCTACAGGGTTTCTCTGGGGCCAACGTCCTGACTTTC

V: TRBV6-5
D: NA
J: TRBJ2-3
size: NA
CDR3: CASSSPYGTDTQYF
DNA: TGTGCCAGCAGTTCCCCTTATGGCACAGATACGCAGTATTTT

V: TRBV7-9
D: NA
J: TRBJ2-7
size: NA
CDR3: CASSLYRDEQYF
DNA: TGTGCCAGCAGCCTGTACAGGGACGAGCAGTACTTC

V: TRBV29-1
D: TRBD1
J: TRBJ2-7
size: once
CDR3: CSAQQGASSYEQYF
DNA: TGCAGCGCTCAACAGGGGGCGAGCTCCTACGAGCAGTACTTC

V: TRBV5-1
D: TRBD1
J: TRBJ2-1
size: few
CDR3: CASSSEPGQFYNEQFF
DNA: TGCGCCAGCAGCTCCGAACCGGGACAGTTCTACAATGAGCAGTTCTTC

V: TRBV10-3
D: NA
J: TRBJ2-7
size: NA
CDR3: CAISTGGNYEQYF
DNA: TGTGCCATCAGCACAGGAGGGAACTACGAGCAGTACTTC

V: TRBV6-1
D: NA
J: TRBJ1-2
size: NA
CDR3: CASSEASDRHGYTF
DNA: TGTGCCAGCAGTGAAGCTAGTGACAGACATGGCTACACCTTC

V: TRBV19
D: TRBD2
J: TRBJ2-5
size: NA
CDR3: CASSMVAGEETQYF
DNA: TGTGCCAGTAGTATGGTAGCGGGTGAAGAGACCCAGTACTTC

V: TRBV4-1
D: NA
J: TRBJ1-1
size: NA
CDR3: CASSQADRMDTEAFF
DNA: TGCGCCAGCAGCCAAGCGGACAGAATGGACACTGAAGCTTTCTTT

V: TRBV7-9
D: NA
J: TRBJ1-2
size: once
CDR3: CASSSETTVRYGYTF
DNA: TGTGCCAGCAGCTCTGAAACGACAGTCAGATATGGCTACACCTTC

V: TRBV6-6
D: NA
J: TRBJ1-1
size: NA
CDR3: CASTGRENTEAFF
DNA: TGTGCCAGCACGGGGAGAGAGAACACTGAAGCTTTCTTT

V: TRBV12-3/TRBV12-4
D: NA
J: TRBJ2-7
size: NA
CDR3: CASNPNRDEQYF
DNA: TGTGCCAGCAACCCGAACAGGGACGAGCAGTACTTC

V: TRBV11-2
D: NA
J: TRBJ1-2
size: NA
CDR3: CASSSQGGGFGYTF
DNA: TGTGCCAGCAGCTCCCAGGGCGGGGGCTTTGGCTACACCTTC

V: TRBV12-3/TRBV12-4
D: NA
J: TRBJ1-1
size: NA
CDR3: CASRGRDPTEAFF
DNA: TGTGCCAGCAGGGGGCGGGACCCCACTGAAGCTTTCTTT

V: TRBV19
D: NA
J: TRBJ2-7
size: NA
CDR3: CASSPHGSAYEQYF
DNA: TGTGCCAGTAGTCCCCATGGTTCGGCCTACGAGCAGTACTTC

V: TRBV5-1
D: TRBD2
J: TRBJ2-1
size: NA
CDR3: CASSLGPGLAGYNEQFF
DNA: TGCGCCAGCAGCTTGGGCCCGGGACTAGCGGGCTACAATGAGCAGTTCTTC

V: TRBV7-3
D: TRBD1
J: TRBJ2-1
size: NA
CDR3: CASSFFQGANEQFF
DNA: TGTGCCAGCAGCTTTTTTCAGGGGGCGAATGAGCAGTTCTTC

V: TRBV5-1
D: TRBD2
J: TRBJ2-2
size: NA
CDR3: CASSLAGPDRLAGRGELFF
DNA: TGCGCCAGCAGCTTGGCTGGTCCGGACCGACTAGCGGGACGCGGGGAGCTGTTTTTT

V: TRBV19
D: TRBD1
J: TRBJ2-1
size: NA
CDR3: CASSGMTGSSYNEQFF
DNA: TGTGCCAGTAGTGGGATGACAGGGAGCTCCTACAATGAGCAGTTCTTC

V: TRBV5-1
D: NA
J: TRBJ2-3
size: NA
CDR3: CASSLKGEDTQYF
DNA: TGCGCCAGCAGCTTAAAAGGGGAAGATACGCAGTATTTT

V: TRBV3-1/TRBV3-2
D: NA
J: TRBJ1-2
size: NA
CDR3: CASSQGGIDYGYTF
DNA: TGTGCCAGCAGCCAAGGAGGGATCGACTATGGCTACACCTTC

V: TRBV3-1/TRBV3-2
D: NA
J: TRBJ1-6
size: NA
CDR3: CASTNTGGSPLHF
DNA: TGTGCCAGCACAAACACGGGAGGATCACCCCTCCACTTT

V: TRBV6-4
D: NA
J: TRBJ2-1
size: NA
CDR3: CASPKSRGWMDNEQFF
DNA: TGTGCCAGTCCAAAATCCAGGGGTTGGATGGACAATGAGCAGTTCTTC

V: TRBV10-2
D: NA
J: TRBJ2-1
size: NA
CDR3: CASSVSLEQFF
DNA: TGCGCCAGCAGCGTTTCTCTTGAGCAGTTCTTC

V: TRBV4-2
D: TRBD1
J: TRBJ1-1
size: few
CDR3: CASSHQQGPETTGDAFF
DNA: TGTGCCAGCAGCCACCAACAGGGGCCCGAGACCACTGGAGACGCTTTCTTT

V: TRBV27
D: NA
J: TRBJ1-1
size: NA
CDR3: CASSLGAGENTEAFF
DNA: TGTGCCAGCAGTTTGGGAGCAGGGGAGAACACTGAAGCTTTCTTT

V: TRBV27
D: TRBD2
J: TRBJ2-7
size: once
CDR3: CASSLWREDEQYF
DNA: TGTGCCAGCAGTTTATGGCGGGAGGACGAGCAGTACTTC

V: TRBV5-1
D: NA
J: TRBJ2-2
size: NA
CDR3: CASRELGTGELFF
DNA: TGCGCCAGCAGGGAACTAGGGACCGGGGAGCTGTTTTTT

V: TRBV2
D: TRBD1
J: TRBJ2-7
size: NA
CDR3: CASSDPDRAPEGEQYF
DNA: TGTGCCAGCAGTGACCCGGACAGGGCCCCTGAAGGGGAGCAGTACTTC

V: TRBV6-5
D: TRBD1
J: TRBJ1-2
size: NA
CDR3: CASRIPGGSYGYTF
DNA: TGTGCCAGCAGAATTCCAGGGGGAAGCTATGGCTACACCTTC

V: TRBV27
D: TRBD1
J: TRBJ1-1
size: NA
CDR3: CASSPWDRGNLNTEAFF
DNA: TGTGCCAGCAGCCCATGGGACAGGGGAAATCTGAACACTGAAGCTTTCTTT

V: TRBV7-9
D: NA
J: TRBJ1-2
size: NA
CDR3: CASSPPGTLYGYTF
DNA: TGTGCCAGCAGCCCCCCCGGGACACTATATGGCTACACCTTC

V: TRBV11-2
D: TRBD1
J: TRBJ2-7
size: few
CDR3: CASSYLDRGSEQYF
DNA: TGTGCCAGCAGCTATCTGGACAGGGGTAGCGAGCAGTACTTC

V: TRBV18
D: NA
J: TRBJ1-1
size: NA
CDR3: CASSPSHTMNTEAFF
DNA: TGTGCCAGCTCACCTTCGCACACGATGAACACTGAAGCTTTCTTT

V: TRBV5-1
D: TRBD1
J: TRBJ1-2
size: NA
CDR3: CASSEQGQGSYGYTF
DNA: TGCGCCAGCAGCGAACAGGGACAGGGCTCCTATGGCTACACCTTC